The entry below describes one TCR beta chain. The data derive from a study of neoadjuvant anti-PD-1 for oral cavity cancer. This CDR3 has 12 residues. Looked up from germline, CDR1 is SQVTM and CDR2 is ANQGSEA. V lost 0 bases and J lost 4, with 7 bases in between. Time point specified: after neoadjuvant nivolumab, at surgical resection. Most PBMC samples had 480 ng input DNA in six replicates. Here immunoSEQ multiplex PCR was the method, and the copy in TCRdb shows in-frame clones only, minus some. This table holds about 14,000 clones, about 71% found once. The chain uses TRBV29-1 and TRBJ2-7, with a tentative D call TRBD2 (6 bases). This receptor was taken from a person between 35 and 79 years old with oral cavity squamous cell carcinoma. The source material was PBMCs, sampled after nivolumab (anti-PD-1) treatment. CDR3 in amino acids: CSVEEGGYEQYF. The CDR3, as DNA: TGCAGCGTTGAAGAGGGAGGTTACGAGCAGTACTTC.